A selection of T cell receptor beta chains follows, all from one sample in a study of T-cell reconstitution after alpha-beta-depleted transplantation in children. Each CDR3 protein is one row after TCRdb ran MiXCR on the PCR reads. The table includes 170,000 or so distinct CDR3 sequences, about 6.3% detected once. The sequenced sample was PBMCs from the stem cell graft donor, obtained from the stem cell graft. The receptors derive from a human donor who donated a stem cell graft to a child with Wiskott-Aldrich syndrome. Each CDR3 is given with its conserved first and last residue. Each record gives: J gene, V gene, clone size, D gene, CDR3 protein, CDR3 DNA. The D gene is left open where the match is weak. Clone size is given for some rows only: seen once, a few or many times, or a class if the clone is expanded.

TRBJ1-3 TRBV19 . . CASSMGEQGAIRNTIYF TGTGCCAGTAGTATGGGGGAACAGGGCGCGATCCGAAACACCATATATTTT
TRBJ2-7 TRBV12-3/TRBV12-4 many TRBD2 CASSGRTSGGESYEQYF TGTGCCAGCAGCGGTCGGACTAGCGGGGGGGAGTCCTACGAGCAGTACTTC
TRBJ1-2 TRBV28 many . CASTDRAAGYTF TGTGCCAGCACGGACCGAGCGGCAGGCTACACCTTC
TRBJ1-5 TRBV3-1 many TRBD1 CASSQSDRSIPHF TGTGCCAGCAGCCAATCGGACAGGTCGATCCCTCATTTT
TRBJ1-1 TRBV12-3/TRBV12-4 many . CASSLGGGMGTEAFF TGTGCCAGCAGTTTGGGGGGAGGGATGGGCACTGAAGCTTTCTTT
TRBJ1-2 TRBV7-8 many . CASSLEKGMGYGYTF TGTGCCAGCAGCTTAGAAAAGGGTATGGGCTATGGCTACACCTTC
TRBJ1-2 TRBV7-8 many . CASSLSTGLDGYTF TGTGCCAGCAGCTTATCCACAGGGCTGGATGGCTACACCTTC
TRBJ2-1 TRBV6-4 many TRBD2 CASSAGTTKVWEQFF TGTGCCAGCTCTGCCGGGACTACTAAGGTGTGGGAGCAGTTCTTC
TRBJ1-2 TRBV6-1 . TRBD1 CASNIGQGRTGYTF TGTGCCAGCAATATAGGACAGGGGCGAACTGGCTACACCTTC
TRBJ1-4 TRBV7-2 few . CASSENRERLFF TGTGCCAGCAGCGAAAACAGGGAGAGACTGTTTTTT
TRBJ1-1 TRBV7-6 . TRBD1 CASSWPGTGREAFF TGTGCCAGCAGCTGGCCAGGGACAGGGCGAGAAGCTTTCTTT
TRBJ2-2 TRBV7-2 many . CASSSGTQPGELFF TGTGCCAGCAGTTCGGGTACGCAGCCCGGGGAGCTGTTTTTT
TRBJ2-3 TRBV7-9 many . CASSHRDTTDTQYF TGTGCCAGCAGCCACCGGGACACCACAGATACGCAGTATTTT
TRBJ2-7 TRBV12-3/TRBV12-4 many . CASSPQGGTYEQYF TGTGCCAGCAGTCCCCAGGGGGGCACCTACGAGCAGTACTTC
TRBJ2-7 TRBV10-2 . TRBD1 CASSESGTGVYEQYF TGCGCCAGCAGTGAGTCCGGGACAGGGGTCTACGAGCAGTACTTC
TRBJ2-7 TRBV29-1 . . CSVEVGDSYEQYF TGCAGCGTTGAGGTCGGTGACTCCTACGAGCAGTACTTC
TRBJ2-1 TRBV25-1 few TRBD1 CASSDRQGLGNEQFF TGTGCCAGCAGTGACCGACAGGGTCTCGGAAATGAGCAGTTCTTC
TRBJ2-5 TRBV5-1 . . CASSLVLGGRETQYF TGCGCCAGCAGCTTGGTCTTAGGGGGGCGAGAGACCCAGTACTTC
TRBJ1-6 TRBV5-1 many . CASSLGPGEGSPLHF TGCGCCAGCAGCTTGGGACCAGGGGAGGGTTCACCCCTCCACTTT
TRBJ2-1 TRBV6-5 . . CASSYSELTPYNEQFF TGTGCCAGCAGTTACTCGGAACTTACACCTTACAATGAGCAGTTCTTC
TRBJ2-3 TRBV5-1 few TRBD2 CASSGGGNDFTDTQYF TGCGCCAGCAGTGGCGGGGGGAACGACTTCACAGATACGCAGTATTTT
TRBJ2-7 TRBV14 . TRBD1 CASSDTPVVPDRDHEQYF TGTGCCAGCAGTGATACTCCGGTAGTCCCGGACAGGGACCACGAGCAGTACTTC
TRBJ2-5 TRBV7-9 many . CASRGQETQYF TGTGCCAGCCGGGGCCAAGAGACCCAGTACTTC
TRBJ2-3 TRBV6-2/TRBV6-3 many TRBD1 CASSGQGSVDTQYF TGTGCCAGCAGCGGACAGGGATCAGTAGATACGCAGTATTTT
TRBJ1-2 TRBV20-1 many TRBD1 CSASPRTGGGYTF TGCAGTGCTAGCCCTAGGACAGGGGGAGGCTACACCTTC
TRBJ2-2 TRBV7-7 few . CASSPTPEVNGELFF TGTGCCAGCAGCCCTACGCCGGAGGTTAACGGGGAGCTGTTTTTT
TRBJ2-1 TRBV24-1 many TRBD2 CATTGLAGGNEQFF TGTGCCACAACGGGACTAGCGGGAGGAAATGAGCAGTTCTTC
TRBJ1-2 TRBV29-1 many . CSVDGEGSYGYTF TGCAGCGTTGATGGCGAGGGCTCCTATGGCTACACCTTC
TRBJ1-1 TRBV12-3/TRBV12-4 many TRBD1 CASSPYWTGVNTEAFF TGTGCCAGCAGTCCTTATTGGACAGGGGTGAACACTGAAGCTTTCTTT
TRBJ2-1 TRBV28 many TRBD1 CASSLGQDPYNEQFF TGTGCCAGCAGTTTAGGACAGGACCCCTACAATGAGCAGTTCTTC
TRBJ2-7 TRBV12-3/TRBV12-4 . TRBD2 CASSFVVRLAGSYEQYF TGTGCCAGCAGTTTTGTGGTCCGACTAGCGGGTTCCTACGAGCAGTACTTC
TRBJ1-1 TRBV12-3/TRBV12-4 many . CASSLSQGTEAFF TGTGCCAGCAGTTTATCACAAGGGACTGAAGCTTTCTTT
TRBJ2-1 TRBV5-1 few . CASSLEVAVENEQFF TGCGCCAGCAGCTTGGAGGTAGCGGTAGAAAATGAGCAGTTCTTC
TRBJ1-1 TRBV3-1 . . CASSTGGMMYTEAFF TGTGCCAGCAGCACTGGGGGGATGATGTACACTGAAGCTTTCTTT
TRBJ1-1 TRBV20-1 few . CSARVSGGGGAFF TGCAGTGCTAGAGTATCGGGGGGCGGCGGAGCTTTCTTT
TRBJ2-3 TRBV21-1 many . CASSKETSGGPSTDTQYF TGTGCCAGCAGCAAAGAAACTAGCGGGGGACCTAGCACAGATACGCAGTATTTT
TRBJ2-1 TRBV2 few TRBD2 CASISGREDEQFF TGTGCCAGCATAAGCGGGAGGGAGGATGAGCAGTTCTTC
TRBJ1-1 TRBV29-1 many . CSVAEGLITEAFF TGCAGCGTTGCGGAGGGACTGATCACTGAAGCTTTCTTT
TRBJ2-2 TRBV5-1 many TRBD1 CASSVDRDKTGELFF TGCGCCAGCAGCGTCGACAGGGACAAGACCGGGGAGCTGTTTTTT
TRBJ1-1 TRBV28 few . CASSPPDRLNTEAFF TGTGCCAGCAGTCCCCCGGACAGACTGAACACTGAAGCTTTCTTT
TRBJ2-3 TRBV29-1 . . CSVEEPGETSDTQYF TGCAGCGTTGAAGAACCTGGGGAAACAAGCGATACGCAGTATTTT
TRBJ2-7 TRBV18 many . CASSSRDTYEQYF TGTGCCAGCTCATCAAGGGACACCTACGAGCAGTACTTC
TRBJ2-1 TRBV4-3 few . CASSQEAGRGQYNEQFF TGCGCCAGCAGCCAAGAAGCTGGCAGGGGCCAATACAATGAGCAGTTCTTC
TRBJ2-3 TRBV7-2 many TRBD1 CASSHWDRYTDTQYF TGTGCCAGCAGCCATTGGGACAGGTACACAGATACGCAGTATTTT
TRBJ2-5 TRBV5-1 many . CASSFDRETQYF TGCGCCAGCAGCTTTGATCGAGAGACCCAGTACTTC
TRBJ1-4 TRBV30 many TRBD1 CAWARGAEKLFF TGTGCCTGGGCCAGGGGGGCTGAAAAACTGTTTTTT
TRBJ2-1 TRBV7-2 . TRBD1 CASSPETGVDEQFF TGTGCCAGCAGCCCAGAGACAGGGGTGGATGAGCAGTTCTTC
TRBJ2-7 TRBV29-1 many TRBD2 CSVHQRETHEQYF TGCAGCGTCCATCAGCGGGAGACCCACGAGCAGTACTTC
TRBJ2-3 TRBV11-2 many TRBD1 CASSLGQGAYTHTDTQYF TGTGCCAGCAGCTTAGGACAGGGGGCATACACACACACAGATACGCAGTATTTT
TRBJ1-1 TRBV6-2/TRBV6-3 many . CASSYRNTEAFF TGTGCCAGCAGTTACAGGAACACTGAAGCTTTCTTT
TRBJ1-3 TRBV12-3/TRBV12-4 many . CASSSDLLLLASGNTIYF TGTGCCAGCAGTTCGGACCTACTCCTCCTTGCTTCTGGAAACACCATATATTTT
TRBJ2-2 TRBV20-1 many TRBD1 CSARVAGQVGELFF TGCAGTGCTAGAGTGGCAGGACAGGTCGGGGAGCTGTTTTTT